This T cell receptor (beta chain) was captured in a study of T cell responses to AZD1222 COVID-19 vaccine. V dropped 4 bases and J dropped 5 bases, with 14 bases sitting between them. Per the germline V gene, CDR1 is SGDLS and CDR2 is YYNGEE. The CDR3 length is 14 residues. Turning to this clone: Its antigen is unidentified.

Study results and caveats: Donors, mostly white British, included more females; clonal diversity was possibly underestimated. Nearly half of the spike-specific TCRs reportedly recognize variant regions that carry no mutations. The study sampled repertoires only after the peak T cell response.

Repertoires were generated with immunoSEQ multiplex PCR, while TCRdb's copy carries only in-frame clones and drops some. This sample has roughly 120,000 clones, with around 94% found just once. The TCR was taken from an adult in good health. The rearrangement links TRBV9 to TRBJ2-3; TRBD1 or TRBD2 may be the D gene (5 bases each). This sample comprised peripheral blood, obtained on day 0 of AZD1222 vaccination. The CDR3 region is CASSSTGTRDTQYF. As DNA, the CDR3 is TGTGCCAGCAGCTCTACGGGGACCAGAGATACGCAGTATTTT.